Detailed here is one TCR beta chain. This clone was found a few times. The clone's antigen remains unknown. Within one base of it there is no much larger clone, and no base qualities were kept. In total, roughly 670 healthy bone marrow donors made up the cohort. At the time of sampling, every cohort member was nominally healthy, though immune exposures that went unrecorded were likely present. The donor was CMV seronegative and was included in the group of 352 seronegative cohort members. Every donor gave a peripheral blood sample, and the peripheral blood mononuclear cells from that sample were used for TCR beta sequencing. The Qiagen DNeasy Blood Extraction Kit was used to extract genomic DNA from the blood cell samples. The library came from the immunoSEQ multiplex PCR assay. A mixture of 60 forward primers for TCR Vbeta segments and 13 reverse primers for TCR Jbeta segments was used in the multiplex PCR. The CDR3 region of rearranged TCR beta genes was amplified from genomic DNA by a multiplex PCR assay. The Illumina HiSeq System was used to sequence the amplified TCR beta libraries as 87-base-pair reads. In the source study's methods: A later analysis tallied roughly 76 million unique TCR beta chains across the 610 or so repertoires, and about 10 million of those chains were shared by two or more donors. Raw reads were error-corrected and collapsed into unique sequences with a nearest-neighbor algorithm that merged closely related sequences to remove PCR and sequencing errors. CDR3 sequences were aligned to IMGT reference sequences to assign V, D and J gene segments. Each retained sequence needed at least a six-nucleotide match to both a V gene segment and a J gene segment. A rearrangement counted as productive if the CDR3 had no stop codons and remained in frame with V and J, and every other rearrangement counted as non-productive. Following IMGT convention, CDR3 was defined as the stretch from the second conserved V-encoded cysteine to the conserved J-encoded phenylalanine. In an earlier analysis of around 640 of the donors, sequences lacking an unambiguous match to a single V gene segment were excluded. An earlier analysis of about 600 of the donors called V segments functional above 56.7% productive rearrangements and segregating when the between-donor standard deviation exceeded 5%. To diagnose cytomegalovirus status from the catalog of TCR beta chain sequences, a statistical classification framework was built. A later analysis assigned V and J genes by comparing TCR nucleotide sequences with IMGT/GENE-DB human TR gene sequences. A later analysis assigned CDR3 sequences and most-parsimonious VDJ recombination scenarios with the TCRdist pipeline. In a later analysis, each TCR beta chain was defined by its CDR3 amino acid sequence together with its V-gene family, and reads lacking a unique V-gene family were excluded. In a later analysis, several hundred highly shared, low-generation-probability nucleotide sequences were removed to address suspected cross-contamination and a sequencing artifact. A later analysis calculated a clonal expansion index for each public chain from normalized within-repertoire ranks of inferred template counts. In a later analysis, generation probabilities were computed with a VDJ recombination model fitted to out-of-frame rearrangements, and the resulting probabilities were checked against IGoR. In a later analysis, hypergeometric tests were used to score TCR-TCR, TCR-HLA and TCR-CMV co-occurrence, with a repertoire-size bias correction applied to TCR pairs. A later analysis estimated false discovery rates by permuting HLA or CMV assignments 20 times. In a later analysis, co-occurring TCRs were grouped with DBSCAN, and TCRdist sequence similarity was added when clustering was performed within HLA-allele-positive subsets. For co-occurrence clustering, repertoires with fewer than 30,000 or more than 120,000 public chains were excluded, along with 4 to 6 repertoires with anomalous nucleotide sharing. As stored in TCRdb, this immuneACCESS dataset retains in-frame rearrangements with V and J assigned. A fraction of the clones does not appear; measured against another copy, unresolved V genes explain less than half of the discrepancy, and the remainder lacks a known reason. Clonal size and the V and J genes are those of that table, whereas D and trimming came from the DNA. The sample yields under 200,000 clones; roughly 80% were counted once. The ten largest clones take up 1.5% to 2% of the sample.

This record comes from a study of cytomegalovirus exposure and HLA in healthy donors (dated by TCRdb to about 2017). A note on the overall study: An earlier analysis of 550 to 700 of the donors reported about 250 Gb of sequence data and more than 90 million unique TCR beta sequences from 150 million to 200 million T cells. Roughly 300 gigabases of sequencing data and around 80 million unique TCR sequences made up an early release that covered approximately 620 HLA-typed donors. Among the roughly 400 genotyped donors, approximately 77% belonged to the genetic ancestry cluster associated with self-reported Caucasian donors. The study aimed to test whether cataloging public T cell receptors could reveal signatures of past pathogen exposure. The study used immunosequencing to profile the T cell repertoires of some 600 subjects and linked those repertoires to cytomegalovirus serostatus. Besides the first cohort of some 670 subjects, a separate validation cohort made up of around 120 different subjects was used. To predict cytomegalovirus infection status, the study combined high-throughput TCR immunosequencing, statistical association of individual TCRs with disease status, and machine learning. In a later analysis, previously published TCR beta repertoires from several hundred donors were re-analyzed and high-resolution HLA genotyping was added so that TCR occurrence patterns could be studied. Rather than using new phenotypic data, the later analysis identified candidate immune exposures from TCR beta sequences and from how often those sequences occurred across donors. In an earlier analysis of about 590 of the donors, high-throughput TCR beta sequencing was used to judge whether each TCR beta V gene segment behaved as functional or pseudogenic. Alongside the repertoire data, information on donor age, sex, ethnicity and CMV serostatus was compiled. A later genetic analysis took genome-wide SNP genotypes for about 55% of the 666 donors and used that subset as a discovery cohort. Every discovery cohort repertoire had been produced on one sequencing platform. Class I and class II HLA loci were covered by the typing at four-digit resolution. Typing coverage varied by locus: roughly 629-640 donors for A, B, C, DRB1 and DQB1; under 550 for DQA1; more than 600 for DPA1; fewer than 480 for DPB1. About 5 DR-DQ haplotypes were handled as single units for association and clustering, since linkage in the cohort was strong. On average, about 240,000 unique TCR beta nucleotide sequences were sequenced per donor among several hundred genotyped donors of the cohort, with roughly 20% of those sequences being non-productive.

The full study reports these points: Specific HLA alleles were associated with around 18,000 TCR beta sequences at a false discovery rate of 0.05 in a later analysis. A few of the identified cytomegalovirus-associated TCR beta chains were confirmed in vitro to be specific for cytomegalovirus antigens. Correlated functional status among segregating V segments might be attributable to linkage disequilibrium, but an unknown experimental factor could not be ruled out. Roughly uniform sequencing depth across donors was assumed in presence/absence analyses, although this assumption may not hold. Broadly in line with IMGT annotations, most TCR beta V segments showed up in productive rearrangements about 87% or about 30% of the time in an earlier analysis of several hundred of the donors. A further reported finding was that TCR beta sequences accurately predicted the HLA-A and HLA-B alleles for most subjects in the first cohort. In a later genetic analysis, fewer N-insertions in productive TCRs were reported among donors in an Asian-associated ancestry cluster than the roughly 670-donor mean. Most TCR sequences were observed very rarely across donors, whereas some public TCRs were present in many individuals. Assigning TCR associations to individual alleles was difficult when HLA alleles, especially DR and DQ, strongly co-occurred. Because counts were too low, about 15 rarely observed V segments, including chromosome 9 orphons, were left out of the earlier analysis of a few hundred of the donors. The 87-base-pair reads could not distinguish some IMGT-functional V segments, including TRBV6-2 and TRBV6-3, so those segments were excluded. A cluster of highly shared sequence variants was judged likely to be a technical artifact of the sequencing pipeline. An association between a missense DCLRE1C variant and V-gene and J-gene trimming of TCR beta chains was found in a later genetic analysis and replicated in an independent cohort. A later analysis reported that several top co-occurrence clusters appeared linked to parvovirus B19, influenza, CMV and Epstein-Barr virus. The classifier was reported to diagnose cytomegalovirus status with high specificity and sensitivity in both the original and validation cohorts. The authors suggested that the approach could potentially be generalized to other disease states and immunological phenotypes. In this cohort, only TCR beta chains were sequenced, and detectable features were limited by the absence of alpha or paired-chain data. The study gave a list of around 170 TCR beta chains associated with cytomegalovirus. Compared with equally common non-associated chains, HLA-associated TCR beta chains in a later analysis were more clonally expanded and had lower generation probabilities. Because HLA typing was missing for some donors at each locus, association tests included only the typed subset. CMV serostatus was the only immune exposure information available for the cohort. In a later analysis, the rate of TCR association differed among HLA loci, with DRB1 alleles having the most associated TCRs and HLA-C alleles having the fewest. According to a later analysis, most CMV-associated TCR beta chains appeared to be HLA-restricted, and the HLA associations seemed to be driven largely by CMV exposure.

Sequences LNHNV (CDR1) and YYDKDF (CDR2) are obtained from the germline V gene (reference sequence). From the cysteine through the phenylalanine, the CDR3 covers 16 amino acids. Here the CDR3 DNA is all that survives: 48 bases in frame from base 1. V loses 3 bases of germline sequence and J loses 4 bases, and the interval between the two ends is 18 bases. The TCR was taken from a woman aged 18 to 35 in good health and CMV-seronegative. The sample comprised PBMCs. The rearrangement joined TRBV15 to TRBJ2-5; tentative D gene TRBD2, with 5 bases matching. The CDR3 corresponds to CATSSETFSSIETQYF. The DNA is as follows: TGTGCCACCAGCAGTGAAACATTCTCTAGCATAGAGACCCAGTACTTC.